A single T cell receptor beta chain is shown here with its context. Its antigen is not identified. The data originate from a study of cytomegalovirus exposure and HLA in healthy donors. General study points: Among TCR beta chains, those listed as cytomegalovirus-associated numbered fewer than 200. Per a later analysis, HLA-associated TCR beta chains showed more clonal expansion than other, equally common TCR beta chains. In a later analysis, TCR beta V- and J-gene trimming showed a link to a missense DCLRE1C variant.

PCR was performed using 60 Vbeta and 13 Jbeta primers. Method: immunoSEQ multiplex PCR; TCRdb's copy keeps in-frame clones and lacks some. The sample lists approximately 140,000 clones; roughly three quarters were seen once. The CDR3 has 16 amino acids. Trimming pared 2 bases from V and 1 base from J, leaving 13 bases between. Germline loops: CDR1 MDHEN, CDR2 SYDVKM. The sequence was obtained from a middle-aged woman in good health and CMV-seronegative. Sample: PBMCs. The rearrangement links TRBV28 to TRBJ2-3, with D maybe TRBD2 (6 bases). The CDR3 loop reads CASSLSPGLGTDTQYF. The CDR3 nucleotides are TGTGCCAGCAGTTTAAGTCCGGGACTCGGCACAGATACGCAGTATTTT.